This section outlines one T cell receptor (beta chain) sequence together with its context. As yet, its antigen is unknown. TCRdb's copy holds only in-frame clones and misses some; the assay was immunoSEQ multiplex PCR. The sample records around 130,000 clones, 80% to 95% being singletons. The entry originates in a study of T cell responses to AZD1222 COVID-19 vaccine. Study observations and caveats: Compared with day 0, the breadth and depth of the Spike-specific TCR repertoire rose significantly after two doses of AZD1222. Along spike, vaccine-associated CD4 TCRs were found throughout, with dominance at 160-218 and 743-854.

The CDR3 runs 13 residues. The germline CDR1 and CDR2 sequences are MNHEY and SMNVEV (reference sequence). V trimming: 7 bases; J trimming: 2 bases; junction bases outside the gene matches: 1. This sequence joins TRBV27 and TRBJ1-5; 8 nucleotides line up with TRBD1. The source is an adult in good health. This sample comprised peripheral blood, obtained on day 0 of AZD1222 vaccination. The CDR3 nucleotides read TGTGCCAGCATGGACAGGGGCAATCAGCCCCAGCATTTT. Amino acid sequence: CASMDRGNQPQHF.